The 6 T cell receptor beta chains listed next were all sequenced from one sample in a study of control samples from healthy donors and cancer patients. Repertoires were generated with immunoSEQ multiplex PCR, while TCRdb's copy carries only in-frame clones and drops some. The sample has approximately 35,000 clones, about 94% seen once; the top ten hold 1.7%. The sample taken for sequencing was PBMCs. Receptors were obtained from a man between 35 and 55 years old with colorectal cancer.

CDR3 nucleotides: TGTGCCAGCACCCCGGTGGGGGGTGAGCAGTACTTC. Translated, it gives CASTPVGGEQYF. The rearrangement uses TRBV6-5 and TRBJ2-7; tentatively, D is TRBD2 (6 bases). CDR1 is MNHEY and CDR2 is SVGAGI in the germline V gene. V was clipped by 7 bases and J by 7 bases, with 14 bases between them. This CDR3 region has 12 residues.

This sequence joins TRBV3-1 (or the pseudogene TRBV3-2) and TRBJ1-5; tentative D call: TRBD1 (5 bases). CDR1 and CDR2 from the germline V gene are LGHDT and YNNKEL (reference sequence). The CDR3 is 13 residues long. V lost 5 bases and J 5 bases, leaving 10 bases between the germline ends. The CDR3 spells CASSAQGYQPQHF. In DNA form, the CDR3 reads TGTGCCAGCAGCGCTCAGGGTTATCAGCCCCAGCATTTT.

CDR3 sequence reads: CASSHGYYEQYF. DNA for the CDR3: TGTGCCAGCAGCCACGGCTACTACGAGCAGTACTTC. V and J are TRBV3-1 (or the pseudogene TRBV3-2) and TRBJ2-7; D unresolved. Germline V lookup: CDR1 LGHDT, CDR2 YNNKEL (reference sequence). V gave up 3 bases and J gave up 3 bases, with 6 bases separating them. The CDR3 is 12 amino acids.

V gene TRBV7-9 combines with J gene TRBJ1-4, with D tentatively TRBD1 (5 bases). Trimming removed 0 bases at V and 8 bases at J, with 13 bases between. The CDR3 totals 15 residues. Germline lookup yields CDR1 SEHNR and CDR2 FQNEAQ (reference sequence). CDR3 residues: CASSLALGVGEKLFF. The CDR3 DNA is TGTGCCAGCAGCTTAGCGCTGGGGGTAGGGGAAAAACTGTTTTTT.

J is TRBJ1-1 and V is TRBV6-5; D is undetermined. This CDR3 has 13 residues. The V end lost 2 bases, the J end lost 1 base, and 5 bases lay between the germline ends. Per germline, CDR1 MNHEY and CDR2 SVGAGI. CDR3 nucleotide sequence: TGTGCCAGCAGTTACGAAAGGAACACTGAAGCTTTCTTT. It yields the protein CASSYERNTEAFF.

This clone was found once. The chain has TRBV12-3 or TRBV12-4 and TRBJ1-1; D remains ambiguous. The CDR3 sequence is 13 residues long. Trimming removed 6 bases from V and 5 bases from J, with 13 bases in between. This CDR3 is CASSPTFGTEAFF. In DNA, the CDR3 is TGTGCCAGCAGCCCTACTTTCGGGACTGAAGCTTTCTTT.